Following are 15 T cell receptor beta chains from one sample sequenced in a study of blood T cells in healthy people across ages. PCR was performed a second time for about 7 to 11 cycles using a sample-barcoded 5' primer and a J-beta primer mix. Using its own MiXCR run on the 5' RACE reads, TCRdb lists one record per CDR3 protein. Of 540,000 or so distinct CDR3 sequences listed, roughly 28% are singletons. The material sequenced was blood. These receptor sequences come from a woman aged 70 to 79 in good health.

This clonotype was picked up a small number of times. The rearrangement joins TRBV7-2 to TRBJ2-5; 7 bases match TRBD2. This CDR3 spans 15 amino acids. Germline V gene sequence: CDR1 SGHTA, CDR2 FQGNSA. The V and J ends lost 3 bases and 1 base, in that order; junction bases with no gene match: 5. The CDR3 loop reads CASSFMGGIQETQYF. In DNA form, the CDR3 reads TGTGCCAGCAGCTTCATGGGGGGGATCCAAGAGACCCAGTACTTC.

The chain employs TRBV18 and TRBJ1-5; 7 bases line up with TRBD1. The V segment lost 5 bases and the J segment 2 bases; nucleotides outside the gene matches: 12. The CDR3 has 17 amino acids. From germline, CDR1 is KGHSH and CDR2 LQKENI. This chain's CDR3 is CASSKNRGTLGNQPQHF. The CDR3 DNA follows: TGTGCCAGCTCAAAGAACAGGGGTACGCTCGGCAATCAGCCCCAGCATTTT.

This clonotype has a handful of counts. The chain combines TRBV5-1 with TRBJ1-1; tentatively, D is TRBD1 (6 bases). This CDR3 spans 14 amino acids. Trimming left V 7 bases short and J 3 bases short, with 16 bases between. Germline V gene data show CDR1 as SGHRS and CDR2 as YFSETQ. Here the CDR3 DNA reads TGCGCCAGCGGCACGACAGGAGTCGACACTGAAGCTTTCTTT. Translating it yields CASGTTGVDTEAFF.

V gene TRBV12-5 combines with J gene TRBJ2-3; 7 bases match TRBD1. The CDR3 is made up of 18 amino acids. V lost 2 bases and J lost 2; bases outside the gene matches: 13. From germline, CDR1 is LGHNT and CDR2 FRNRAP. CDR3 nucleotide sequence: TGTGCTAGTGGTTTGTTCACTACAGGGGCGATCCTCACAGATACGCAGTATTTT. This encodes CASGLFTTGAILTDTQYF.

The rearrangement links TRBV27 to TRBJ2-5; D might be TRBD1 or TRBD2, each matching 6 bases. The V end was cut by 5 bases, the J end by 2 bases, with 12 bases between. The CDR3 loop spans 14 amino acids. The V gene's germline CDR1 is MNHEY and CDR2 SMNVEV (reference sequence). As DNA, the CDR3 is TGTGCCAGCAGTAGGGGGGTCCGGCAAGAGACCCAGTACTTC. Translating gives CASSRGVRQETQYF.

The chain links TRBV29-1 to TRBJ2-2, with D perhaps matching TRBD1 or TRBD2 (5 bases each). Trimming took 3 bases from V and 5 from J, leaving 13 bases between them. The V gene's germline CDR1 is SQVTM and CDR2 ANQGSEA. The CDR3 runs 14 residues. In nucleotides, the CDR3 is TGCAGCGTTGACGAGGGGTGGGGAACCGGGGAGCTGTTTTTT. Translated, it gives CSVDEGWGTGELFF.

The CDR3 here is CASSLRDSPNYGYTF. In DNA form, the CDR3 reads TGTGCCAGCAGCCTCCGGGACAGCCCTAACTATGGCTACACCTTC. This chain connects TRBV6-5 to TRBJ1-2, with 7 bases aligning to TRBD1. There are 15 residues in the CDR3. CDR1 is MNHEY, CDR2 SVGAGI, per germline. The V gene end was trimmed by 6 bases and the J gene end by 0 bases; junction bases not matched to a gene: 7.

The CDR3 region has the DNA TGCGCCAGCAGCCCCGGGGGGGTAACCCAAGAGACCCAGTACTTC. Its translation is CASSPGGVTQETQYF. The chain uses TRBV5-1 and TRBJ2-5; the match to TRBD2 covers 8 bases. CDR3 length: 15 amino acids. V lost 4 bases and J lost 1; bases outside the gene matches: 6. The V gene's germline CDR1 is SGHRS and CDR2 YFSETQ.

This clonotype was picked up a small number of times. The chain uses TRBV9 and TRBJ2-6; D may be TRBD1 (5 bases). Trimming pared 6 bases from V and 0 bases from J, leaving 10 bases between. The CDR3 runs to 15 residues. Germline V CDR1 and CDR2: SGDLS, YYNGEE. For the CDR3, the DNA is TGTGCCAGCACCCCTAGGGGCTCTGGGGCCAACGTCCTGACTTTC. Translated, it gives CASTPRGSGANVLTF.

The chain recombines TRBV7-2 with TRBJ1-1; TRBD1 agrees at 10 bases. The CDR3 covers 14 residues. Trimming at V came to 5 bases and at J to 7 bases, leaving 7 bases not matched to a gene. Germline V gives CDR1 SGHTA, CDR2 FQGNSA. The CDR3 coding sequence is TGTGCCAGCAGCACCCGGACAGGGGGGATTGAAGCTTTCTTT. The encoded protein is CASSTRTGGIEAFF.

The V gene is TRBV6-2 or TRBV6-3, the J gene TRBJ1-2; D call uncertain. The V gene's germline CDR1 is MNHEY and CDR2 SVGEGT. V was clipped by 2 bases and J by 8 bases, with 12 bases between them. The CDR3 totals 13 residues. The CDR3 nucleotides are TGTGCCAGCAGTTACGAGGGAGAAAGAGGCTACACCTTC. Amino acid sequence: CASSYEGERGYTF.

This clonotype was counted a few times. A read error may produce the germline difference seen at one junction end. V and J are TRBV3-1 and TRBJ2-5, with D hard to call. Germline CDR1 reads LGHDT; CDR2 reads YNNKEL (reference sequence). This CDR3 has 14 amino acids. CDR3 nucleotide sequence: TGTGACAGCAGCTCCGACCTGATGATAATGACCCAGTACTTC. Its translation: CDSSSDLMIMTQYF.

About this clonotype: The CDR3 carries no conserved terminal phenylalanine or tryptophan, so it likely arises from a read error. The chain's CDR3 is CASSVPRGPKETQYL. The CDR3 DNA follows: TGTGCCAGCAGTGTTCCCCGGGGGCCGAAAGAGACCCAGTACCTC. The J gene is TRBJ2-1, the V gene TRBV25-1, with D perhaps TRBD1 or TRBD2 (6 bases each). The DNA end is more similar to TRBJ2-5, so the J call may be wrong. The CDR3 consists of 15 residues. Per germline, CDR1 MGHDK and CDR2 SYGVNS.

V and J are TRBV15 and TRBJ1-1; D is unclear. V was trimmed by 3 bases and J by 4 bases, leaving 15 bases between them. The CDR3 is 15 residues long. Germline CDR1 LNHNV, CDR2 YYDKDF (reference sequence). This CDR3 reads CATSSIGLLVTEAFF. CDR3 sequence (DNA): TGTGCCACCAGCAGTATTGGGCTGCTCGTCACTGAAGCTTTCTTT. Full variable domain (outside the CDR3, taken from reference TRBV15 and TRBJ1-1): DAMVIQNPRYQVTQFGKPVTLSCSQTLNHNVMYWYQQKSSQAPKLLFHYYDKDFNNEADTPDNFQSRRPNTSFCFLDIRSPGLGDTAMYLCATSSIGLLVTEAFFGQGTRLTVV.

The rearrangement joins TRBV9 to TRBJ2-3; 14 positions agree with TRBD2. This CDR3 has 19 amino acids. V shed 4 bases, J shed 5 bases, and the junction held 15 bases outside the gene matches. The V gene's germline CDR1 is SGDLS and CDR2 YYNGEE. CDR3 protein: CASSPESGLAGGRGDTQYF. DNA for the CDR3: TGTGCCAGCAGCCCCGAGAGTGGACTAGCGGGGGGCCGGGGAGATACGCAGTATTTT. Combining the CDR3 with reference TRBV9 and TRBJ2-3 gives the whole variable domain DSGVTQTPKHLITATGQRVTLRCSPRSGDLSVYWYQQSLDQGLQFLIQYYNGEERAKGNILERFSAQQFPDLHSELNLSSLELGDSALYFCASSPESGLAGGRGDTQYFGPGTRLTVL.